This is a list of T cell receptor beta chains from one sample in a study of vaccination effects on CD4 cells after COVID-19. Profiling relied on immunoSEQ multiplex PCR, and the TCRdb table lists in-frame clones only, not all of them. The data hold around 40,000 clones, with approximately 70% observed a single time. No antigen is known for these receptors. The specimen comprised CD4+ T cells from PBMCs cultured with a peptide pool, sampled before COVID-19 vaccination. The receptor set was obtained from a human donor who had a prior SARS-CoV-2 infection. The CDR3 runs from the conserved cysteine through the conserved F or W. Fields, in order: V gene, J gene, clone size, D gene, CDR3 protein, CDR3 DNA. D genes are given only for firm matches. Expanded clones are given a class, and other clones once, few, many or no size at all.

V gene: TRBV7-2; J gene: TRBJ1-3; clone size: few; D gene: NA; CDR3 protein: CASSSDSNSGNTIYF; CDR3 DNA: TGTGCCAGCAGCTCAGACTCAAACTCTGGAAACACCATATATTTT
V gene: TRBV5-6; J gene: TRBJ1-4; clone size: NA; D gene: NA; CDR3 protein: CASSLNPQGRNEKLFF; CDR3 DNA: TGTGCCAGCAGTCTTAATCCCCAGGGACGGAATGAAAAACTGTTTTTT
V gene: TRBV18; J gene: TRBJ1-5; clone size: NA; D gene: NA; CDR3 protein: CASSPLPGGGQPQHF; CDR3 DNA: TGTGCCAGCTCACCACTCCCCGGTGGGGGTCAGCCCCAGCATTTT
V gene: TRBV6-5; J gene: TRBJ2-1; clone size: NA; D gene: NA; CDR3 protein: CASTRVGAYNEQFF; CDR3 DNA: TGTGCCAGCACCCGGGTGGGAGCCTACAATGAGCAGTTCTTC
V gene: TRBV7-9; J gene: TRBJ1-2; clone size: NA; D gene: NA; CDR3 protein: CASRRDGRGNYGYTF; CDR3 DNA: TGTGCCAGCAGGAGGGACGGCAGGGGTAACTATGGCTACACCTTC
V gene: TRBV19; J gene: TRBJ2-3; clone size: NA; D gene: NA; CDR3 protein: CASSINREDTQYF; CDR3 DNA: TGTGCCAGTAGTATCAACAGGGAAGATACGCAGTATTTT
V gene: TRBV6-2/TRBV6-3; J gene: TRBJ2-7; clone size: NA; D gene: NA; CDR3 protein: CASSSSRGYEQYF; CDR3 DNA: TGTGCCAGCAGTTCGAGTAGGGGATACGAGCAGTACTTC
V gene: TRBV7-9; J gene: TRBJ1-2; clone size: NA; D gene: NA; CDR3 protein: CASSRPVQANYGYTF; CDR3 DNA: TGTGCCAGCAGCCGTCCGGTCCAAGCTAACTATGGCTACACCTTC
V gene: TRBV2; J gene: TRBJ2-5; clone size: NA; D gene: NA; CDR3 protein: CASRGGLGVQETQYF; CDR3 DNA: TGTGCCAGCCGAGGAGGGCTAGGAGTCCAAGAGACCCAGTACTTC
V gene: TRBV6-5; J gene: TRBJ1-2; clone size: NA; D gene: TRBD1; CDR3 protein: CASSLGQGFYGYTF; CDR3 DNA: TGTGCCAGCAGTCTGGGACAGGGGTTTTATGGCTACACCTTC
V gene: TRBV20-1; J gene: TRBJ1-2; clone size: NA; D gene: TRBD1; CDR3 protein: CSASADRGLANYGYTF; CDR3 DNA: TGCAGTGCTAGTGCCGACAGGGGTCTAGCTAACTATGGCTACACCTTC
V gene: TRBV30; J gene: TRBJ1-6; clone size: NA; D gene: TRBD1; CDR3 protein: CAWALGTANSPLHF; CDR3 DNA: TGTGCCTGGGCCCTCGGGACAGCTAATTCACCCCTCCACTTT
V gene: TRBV28; J gene: TRBJ2-7; clone size: NA; D gene: TRBD1; CDR3 protein: CASSRTGIDYEQYF; CDR3 DNA: TGTGCCAGCAGCAGGACAGGGATCGACTACGAGCAGTACTTC
V gene: TRBV5-4; J gene: TRBJ1-2; clone size: NA; D gene: NA; CDR3 protein: CASSLVYTDYGYTF; CDR3 DNA: TGTGCCAGCAGCTTGGTTTACACCGACTATGGCTACACCTTC
V gene: TRBV19; J gene: TRBJ2-1; clone size: NA; D gene: NA; CDR3 protein: CASSPRGYNEQFF; CDR3 DNA: TGTGCCAGTAGCCCCAGGGGCTACAATGAGCAGTTCTTC